The clone carrying this T cell receptor beta chain was seen at least ten times. Its antigen is not identified. This sample was taken from a study of glioma-infiltrating T cells. Study-wide findings and caveats: Only very few CDR3 sequences appeared in both tissue and blood. Gliomas, especially low-grade, showed above-expected tissue-blood divergence; non-neoplastic patients showed below.

Using RNA template, CDR3s of TCR alpha and beta were amplified with iRepertoire arm-PCR. For one-step reverse transcription and amplification, about 90-400 ng of tissue mRNA or PBMC total RNA was used. TCRdb used MiXCR to reprocess the multiplex PCR reads, holding one entry per CDR3 protein. Of tens of thousands of distinct CDR3 sequences listed, 20% to 25% are singletons. The germline V and J ends were trimmed by 5 bases and 6 bases, with 13 bases remaining between them. Germline V gives CDR1 MNHNS, CDR2 SASEGT. This CDR3 comprises 13 residues. This chain uses TRBV6-1 with TRBJ1-2; D not resolved. The material sequenced was glioma tissue, nonneoplastic brain tissue, or PBMCs (not recorded which). This TCR was sampled from a human donor with low-grade glioma or glioblastoma, undergoing nonglioma brain surgery, or in good health (not recorded which). CDR3 nucleotides: TGTGCCAGCAGTCCCTCCGGTAGCGATGGCTACACCTTC. It codes for CASSPSGSDGYTF.